The 16 T cell receptor beta chains below were found in one sample sequenced in a study of blood T cell repertoires in COVID-19. Libraries were prepared by immunoSEQ multiplex PCR; TCRdb keeps only in-frame clonotypes and omits some of them. The repertoire holds approximately 160,000 clones, roughly 90% seen once, with roughly 0.56% in the top ten. The material sequenced was peripheral blood. The receptors were gathered from a man aged 45-65 years with acute or convalescent COVID-19.

The chain couples TRBV5-6 to TRBJ1-5, with D unresolved. This CDR3 contains 12 residues. V was shortened by 6 bases and J by 7 bases, with 11 bases between the two germline ends. CDR1 and CDR2 (germline): SGHDT, YYEEEE. The CDR3 reads CASNQHGQPQHF. For the CDR3, the DNA is TGTGCCAGCAACCAACACGGGCAGCCCCAGCATTTT.

The CDR3 region is CASSRTGTGYNEQFF. The CDR3 DNA is TGTGCCAGCAGCAGAACCGGGACTGGTTACAATGAGCAGTTCTTC. The chain uses TRBV7-2 and TRBJ2-1, with D perhaps matching TRBD2 (6 bases). The CDR3 covers 15 residues. V was shortened by 5 bases and J by 4 bases, with 15 bases between the two germline ends. The germline V gene has CDR1 SGHTA and CDR2 FQGNSA.

The chain has TRBV7-2 and TRBJ2-7; 8 nucleotides agree with TRBD2. The CDR3 runs to 14 residues. V lost 3 bases and J lost 2; bases outside the gene matches: 3. Germline V gene sequence: CDR1 SGHTA, CDR2 FQGNSA. CDR3 coding DNA: TGTGCCAGCAGCTTTACGGGGGGGACCTACGAGCAGTACGTC. Its translation: CASSFTGGTYEQYV.

The chain joins TRBV6-2 or TRBV6-3 to TRBJ2-1; 12 bases map to TRBD2. V lost 5 bases to trimming and J lost 7 bases; unmatched junction nucleotides: 12. Germline CDR1 is MNHEY and CDR2 is SVGEGT. The CDR3 spans 17 residues. In DNA form, the CDR3 reads TGTGCCAGCAGTACCAGTTGGAGCCTAGCGGGGGGGAATGAGCAGTTCTTC. This encodes CASSTSWSLAGGNEQFF.

Only a few counts were recorded for this clone. The chain employs TRBV18 and TRBJ2-1; the match to TRBD1 covers 10 bases. Looked up from germline, CDR1 is KGHSH and CDR2 is LQKENI. Trimming took 5 bases from V and 0 from J; bases not matched to a gene: 1. CDR3 size: 15 residues. CDR3 residues: CASSGTGVSYNEQFF. CDR3 bases: TGTGCCAGCTCAGGGACAGGGGTCTCCTACAATGAGCAGTTCTTC.

This clone was observed a few times. This chain connects TRBV7-6 to TRBJ2-2; D uncertain. V lost 2 bases and J 3 bases, leaving 10 bases between the germline ends. Germline V CDR1 and CDR2: SGHVS, FNYEAQ. There are 15 residues in the CDR3. The DNA of the CDR3 is TGTGCCAGCAGCTTAAATCCAGACTACACCGGGGAGCTGTTTTTT. Residues: CASSLNPDYTGELFF. Complete variable domain (other parts from reference TRBV7-6 and TRBJ2-2): GAGVSQSPRYKVTKRGQDVALRCDPISGHVSLYWYRQALGQGPEFLTYFNYEAQQDKSGLPNDRFSAERPEGSISTLTIQRTEQRDSAMYRCASSLNPDYTGELFFGEGSRLTVL.

J is TRBJ1-6 and V is TRBV6-5; TRBD1 matches 7 bases. Looked up from germline, CDR1 is MNHEY and CDR2 is SVGAGI. Trimming at V came to 2 bases and at J to 9 bases, leaving 10 bases not matched to a gene. This CDR3 spans 16 amino acids. The CDR3 is CASSYLGQAIGSPLHF. Here the CDR3 DNA reads TGTGCCAGCAGTTACCTAGGACAGGCGATCGGTTCACCCCTCCACTTT.

V gene TRBV6-6 combines with J gene TRBJ1-3; D possibly corresponds to TRBD1 (5 bases). Germline V gives CDR1 MNHNY, CDR2 SVGAGI (reference sequence). Trimming removed 5 bases from V and 2 bases from J, with 13 bases in between. The CDR3 has 15 residues. CDR3 amino acids: CASSTQGSAGNTIYF. CDR3 coding DNA: TGTGCCAGCAGTACCCAGGGATCTGCTGGAAACACCATATATTTT.

V and J are TRBV4-1 and TRBJ2-7; a possible D gene is TRBD1 (6 bases). This CDR3 is built from 14 residues. Trimming stripped 6 bases from V and 5 bases from J, with 17 bases between. The germline CDR1 and CDR2 sequences are MGHRA and YSYEKL. The CDR3 here is CASRPDSWLHEQYF. CDR3 DNA: TGCGCCAGCAGACCGGACAGCTGGCTCCACGAGCAGTACTTC.

The V and J genes are TRBV7-2 and TRBJ1-4; D not resolved. Trimming left V 5 bases short and J 4 bases short, with 11 bases between. Germline V gives CDR1 SGHTA, CDR2 FQGNSA. This CDR3 spans 14 amino acids. The CDR3 bases are TGTGCCAGCAGCCTCCGGGGTGGTAATGAAAAACTGTTTTTT. Translating it yields CASSLRGGNEKLFF.

V gene TRBV6-6 combines with J gene TRBJ1-2; 7 bases map to TRBD1. J lost 0 bases, V lost 5 bases, and 9 bases had no gene match. Per germline, CDR1 MNHNY and CDR2 SVGAGI (reference sequence). The CDR3 has 16 residues. CDR3 sequence reads: CASSNRQGTTNYGYTF. The CDR3 DNA reads as TGTGCCAGCAGTAACCGACAGGGAACTACTAACTATGGCTACACCTTC.

The chain combines TRBV3-1 (or the pseudogene TRBV3-2) with TRBJ2-2; D ambiguous. V lost 1 base and J lost 6, with 6 bases in between. Germline V gene sequence: CDR1 LGHDT, CDR2 YNNKEL (reference sequence). CDR3 length: 13 residues. CDR3 in DNA: TGTGCCAGCAGCCAAGGGCTGTCCGGGGAGCTGTTTTTT. Protein: CASSQGLSGELFF.

The rearrangement uses TRBV2 and TRBJ2-3; maybe TRBD1 (5 bases). The CDR3 spans 13 residues. Germline CDR1 SNHLY, CDR2 FYNNEI. V lost 6 bases, J lost 8 bases, and 15 bases lay in between. This CDR3 reads CASRGPSGRTQYF. The CDR3 bases are TGTGCCAGCAGGGGCCCGTCAGGGCGTACGCAGTATTTT.

In its sample, this clone was seen a few times. This chain uses TRBV7-2 with TRBJ2-3, with 10 bases aligning to TRBD2. The germline V gene has CDR1 SGHTA and CDR2 FQGNSA. This CDR3 is built from 18 residues. The J segment lost 9 bases and the V segment lost 3 bases, leaving 18 bases of the junction unmatched. The CDR3 DNA is TGTGCCAGCAGCTTCACAAGTGGGGAGCGGGGGGGTTTAGGAACGCAGTATTTT. Protein: CASSFTSGERGGLGTQYF.

DNA of the CDR3: TGCGCCAGCAGCTTGCCTGGGACAGGGGCCTACGAGCAGTACTTC. It translates to CASSLPGTGAYEQYF. The chain joins TRBV5-1 to TRBJ2-7; 10 bases map to TRBD1. The length of the CDR3 is 15 residues. The germline V gene has CDR1 SGHRS and CDR2 YFSETQ. With 1 base clipped from V and 2 bases from J, the junction kept 3 bases outside the gene matches.

This chain uses TRBV18 with TRBJ2-7, with TRBD2 matching over 8 bases. V lost 0 bases to trimming and J lost 1 base; unmatched junction nucleotides: 8. This CDR3 comprises 17 residues. Germline V gene data show CDR1 as KGHSH and CDR2 as LQKENI. The CDR3 is CASSPPFPSGLSYEQYF. CDR3 bases: TGTGCCAGCTCACCACCGTTTCCTAGCGGGCTTTCCTACGAGCAGTACTTC. The full variable domain, with the rest looked up from reference TRBV18 and TRBJ2-7, is NAGVMQNPRHLVRRRGQEARLRCSPMKGHSHVYWYRQLPEEGLKFMVYLQKENIIDESGMPKERFSAEFPKEGPSILRIQQVVRGDSAAYFCASSPPFPSGLSYEQYFGPGTRLTVT.